The 3 T cell receptor beta chains below all came from one sample that was sequenced in a study of OX40 agonist ivuxolimab in advanced cancers. Libraries were constructed by the immunoSEQ multiplex PCR assay. TCRdb's version of the immuneACCESS table is confined to in-frame rearrangements and falls short of the full clone set. An unresolved V gene accounts for under half of the shortfall where checked; the remainder is of unknown origin. This sample holds around 45,000 clones; 86% were observed only once. The ten largest clones take up about 35% of the sample. The sequenced sample was CD4+ or CD8+ T cells sorted from blood, obtained in a trial of the OX40 agonist ivuxolimab. These TCRs come from an adult with an advanced solid tumor such as melanoma, head and neck, liver or kidney cancer.

This rearrangement joins TRBV7-9 to TRBJ1-5; no reliable D call. CDR1 SEHNR and CDR2 FQNEAQ come from the germline V gene (reference sequence). Trimming shortened V by 5 bases and J by 5 bases, and 16 bases separated the two germline ends. The length of the CDR3 is 15 residues. CDR3 sequence: CASSRDPREDQPQHF. The CDR3 region has the DNA TGTGCCAGCAGCCGCGACCCCCGGGAGGATCAGCCCCAGCATTTT.

The chain uses TRBV2 and TRBJ2-4, with D perhaps being TRBD1 or TRBD2 (5 bases each). Trimming shortened V by 2 bases and J by 8 bases, and 13 bases separated the two germline ends. The CDR3 is 14 amino acids. Germline-derived CDR1 and CDR2 are SNHLY and FYNNEI. CDR3 bases: TGTGCCAGCAGTGAATCCTCCGGGGCGGACATTCAGTACTTC. Amino acid sequence: CASSESSGADIQYF.

CDR3 sequence (DNA): TGTGCCGGAAAAGGGGGGACGGAAAATGAAAAACTGTTTTTT. Its translation is CAGKGGTENEKLFF. This chain uses TRBV2 with TRBJ1-4, with D possibly TRBD1 on 6 matching bases. CDR1 is SNHLY, CDR2 FYNNEI, per germline. The CDR3 covers 14 residues. V was pared by 11 bases and J by 5 bases, with 18 bases between.